The clone carrying this T cell receptor (beta chain) was detected once. Its cognate antigen is unknown. Between the trimmed V and J ends, which lost 4 bases and 0 bases, there was a span of 9 bases. CDR3 length: 14 amino acids. CDR1 and CDR2 (germline): PRHDT, FYEKMQ (reference sequence). It was with 60 Vbeta and 13 Jbeta primers that the PCR ran. Assay: immunoSEQ multiplex PCR; the TCRdb copy retains only in-frame clones and omits some. The sample carries about 190,000 clones, 65% to 85% recorded once. This sample was taken from a study of cytomegalovirus exposure and HLA in healthy donors. Points from the study as a whole: The study assumed roughly uniform donor sequencing depth for presence/absence analyses. TCR sequences were mostly rare, though some public TCRs occurred in many donors.

The gene calls are TRBV13 and TRBJ1-1; D might be TRBD1 (5 bases). This sequence originates from a middle-aged man in good health and CMV-seronegative. Sample: PBMCs. The CDR3 region is CASSSGEVNTEAFF. The CDR3 region has the DNA TGTGCCAGCAGCTCGGGGGAAGTGAACACTGAAGCTTTCTTT.